The next 2 T cell receptor beta chains were all read from a single sample in a study of T cell responses to AZD1222 COVID-19 vaccine. Sequenced by immunoSEQ multiplex PCR; TCRdb stores in-frame clones only, minus some. Of 120,000 or so clones in the sample, almost 95% were seen once. The material was peripheral blood, obtained on day 0 of AZD1222 vaccination. The receptors stem from an adult in good health.

This rearrangement joins TRBV4-2 to TRBJ2-5, with 12 bases lining up with TRBD2. Losses at the gene ends were 1 base for V and 5 bases for J; bases not matched to a gene: 8. This CDR3 has 17 residues. The germline V gene encodes CDR1 LGHNA and CDR2 YNFKEQ. The CDR3 loop reads CASSQGLAGGPGETQYF. The CDR3 DNA reads as TGTGCCAGCAGCCAAGGTCTAGCGGGGGGGCCGGGGGAGACCCAGTACTTC.

The V gene is TRBV19, the J gene TRBJ2-7; TRBD1 matches 9 bases. The V gene end was trimmed by 3 bases and the J gene end by 4 bases; junction bases not matched to a gene: 7. The CDR3 consists of 15 residues. Per the germline V gene, CDR1 is LNHDA and CDR2 is SQIVND (reference sequence). The CDR3 here is CASSMLQGADYEQYF. The DNA for the CDR3 is TGTGCCAGTAGTATGTTACAGGGGGCGGATTACGAGCAGTACTTC. Full variable domain (missing parts from reference TRBV19 and TRBJ2-7): DGGITQSPKYLFRKEGQNVTLSCEQNLNHDAMYWYRQDPGQGLRLIYYSQIVNDFQKGDIAEGYSVSREKKESFPLTVTSAQKNPTAFYLCASSMLQGADYEQYFGPGTRLTVT.